This T cell receptor beta chain is drawn from a study of blood T cell repertoires in COVID-19. Across the study: The origin of the acute and convalescent COVID-19 samples was the United States, Italy and Spain.

Germline CDR1 and CDR2: SGHRS and YFSETQ. The CDR3 length is 14 residues. V was cut by 0 bases and J by 6 bases, with 10 bases left in between. As processed by the authors: Estimates of nucleated cell counts were drawn from the amplification of reference gene primers. Repertoires were generated with immunoSEQ multiplex PCR, while TCRdb's copy carries only in-frame clones and drops some. The V and J calls and clone size were taken over from that table, and D and trimming were inferred from the DNA. The table lists about 74,000 clones, almost 90% of them singletons. This rearrangement joins TRBV5-1 to TRBJ2-1, with no clear D. The TCR sequence derives from a woman of 80 years or more with active or convalescent COVID-19. The specimen was peripheral blood. Here the CDR3 reads CASSLGQAGNEQFF. CDR3 in DNA: TGCGCCAGCAGCTTGGGCCAGGCAGGCAATGAGCAGTTCTTC.